A selection of T cell receptor beta chains follows, all from one sample in a study of monozygotic twins with inflammatory bowel disease. TCRdb re-called the 5' RACE reads and gives one entry per CDR3 protein, without DNA. In total, the table holds about 41,000 distinct CDR3 sequences. The sequencing input was blood. These TCRs come from a human donor with ulcerative colitis or Crohn's disease, or a healthy co-twin of an affected twin (not recorded which). Both conserved end residues are part of each CDR3. Clone size is given for some rows only: seen once, a few or many times, or a class if the clone is expanded.

V	size	J	CDR3
TRBV9	NA	TRBJ2-3	CASSLGLASGTDTQYF
TRBV6-1	NA	TRBJ2-7	CASSERETYEQYF
TRBV29-1	NA	TRBJ1-1	CSVARGAYTEAFF
TRBV5-4	NA	TRBJ2-1	CASSDISVTRPNEQFF
TRBV20-1	NA	TRBJ2-3	CSATTLTGGWPDTQYF
TRBV7-9	NA	TRBJ1-3	CASSPEARSPGNTIYF
TRBV4-3	NA	TRBJ2-7	CASSQDAGLTYEQYF
TRBV7-2	NA	TRBJ2-1	CASSLQDSSYNEQFF
TRBV10-2	medium-sized	TRBJ2-1	CASRGLAGASYNEQFF
TRBV20-1	NA	TRBJ2-3	CSARDLFRDREITDTQYF
TRBV10-3	NA	TRBJ1-2	CAIRGQEISYGYTF
TRBV5-6	NA	TRBJ1-2	CASSERTGGVNYGYTF
TRBV7-2	NA	TRBJ1-2	CASSIGRQGPSLGYGYTF
TRBV4-3	NA	TRBJ2-2	CASSQVPGETGELFF
TRBV7-9	NA	TRBJ1-6	CASSPTLGVLHF
TRBV28	NA	TRBJ2-1	CASSLSALTSSYNEQFF
TRBV5-1	NA	TRBJ2-1	CASSLGPLQGYFLNEQFF
TRBV5-1	NA	TRBJ2-3	CASSSRKGQTDTQYF
TRBV9	NA	TRBJ2-3	CASSVAPAARAQYF
TRBV4-2	NA	TRBJ1-1	CASSHPYPMLPEAFF
TRBV5-6	NA	TRBJ2-2	CASSWGSGELFF
TRBV11-2	NA	TRBJ1-2	CASSLGAGPFRRDYGYTF
TRBV7-8	NA	TRBJ2-3	CASSLLLPGGGTDTQYF
TRBV3-1	NA	TRBJ1-2	CASSRIPGQGARYTF
TRBV5-1	NA	TRBJ1-1	CASSWDLKRGNTEAFF
TRBV7-2	NA	TRBJ1-2	CASSSSPGQLNYGYTF
TRBV4-1	NA	TRBJ2-1	CASSVGGGRERYNEQFF
TRBV7-2	NA	TRBJ2-4	CASSLTGDGWDIQYF
TRBV30	NA	TRBJ1-2	CAWSLGLNYGYTF
TRBV7-5	NA	TRBJ2-2	CISVSGQGAGGELFF
TRBV7-2	NA	TRBJ2-7	CASSLSFGGNSYEQYF
TRBV3-1	medium-sized	TRBJ2-3	CASSQDLSGVTDTQYF
TRBV2	NA	TRBJ2-3	CASRDRQGATDTQYF
TRBV12-3/TRBV12-4	NA	TRBJ2-5	CASSLSETQYF
TRBV20-1	NA	TRBJ1-1	CSARDDRKGVGTEAFF
TRBV6-1	NA	TRBJ1-4	CASTRDGSPREKLFF
TRBV27	NA	TRBJ1-1	CASSTNTPWGTEAFF
TRBV5-1	NA	TRBJ2-3	CASSPSVQLGDTQYF
TRBV4-3	NA	TRBJ1-1	CASSLQPPGGAAMNTEAFF
TRBV5-4	NA	TRBJ2-5	CASSPGDRGRETQYF
TRBV6-4	NA	TRBJ2-1	CASSITSGSYNEQFF
TRBV4-1	NA	TRBJ2-7	CASSHEPGTGSSGRSHEQYF
TRBV4-1	NA	TRBJ1-4	CASSQEMGDEKLFF
TRBV30	NA	TRBJ1-6	CAWTTGLSGSPLHF
TRBV7-2	NA	TRBJ1-3	CASSLGVDGGNTIYF
TRBV7-2	NA	TRBJ2-5	CASSLSWQETQYF
TRBV5-5	NA	TRBJ1-3	CASSLGGFSGNTIYF
TRBV5-1	NA	TRBJ1-2	CASSPSSNYGYTF
TRBV29-1	NA	TRBJ1-1	CSVVGENTEAFF
TRBV28	NA	TRBJ2-1	CASSSDRDSYNEQFF
TRBV12-3/TRBV12-4	NA	TRBJ2-1	CASRIKSGNYNEQFF
TRBV4-1	NA	TRBJ2-3	CASSQGLAGGTDTQYF
TRBV6-1	NA	TRBJ1-6	CASKVVFSDNSPLHF
TRBV20-1	NA	TRBJ2-3	CSARGGGLAAVLDTQYF
TRBV20-1	NA	TRBJ2-3	CSAQKADTQYF
TRBV18	NA	TRBJ1-4	CASSPRQNNEKLFF
TRBV2	NA	TRBJ2-3	CASSPEGDDAYDTQYF
TRBV20-1	NA	TRBJ2-2	CSARTLAVDTGELFF
TRBV5-1	NA	TRBJ2-7	CASSLEQGPPVEQYF